The 19 T cell receptor beta chains below all came from one sample that was sequenced in a study of blood T cell repertoires in COVID-19. Repertoires were generated with immunoSEQ multiplex PCR, while TCRdb's copy carries only in-frame clones and drops some. The table has approximately 320,000 clones, about nine tenths seen once. The sample was PBMCs or T cells enriched from blood (not recorded which). These receptors originate from a woman under 30 who had recovered from COVID-19.

This chain links TRBV6-5 with TRBJ1-2; perhaps TRBD1 as D (5 bases). Trimming took off 2 bases at V and 7 bases at J, with 14 bases between the two ends. Looked up from germline, CDR1 is MNHEY and CDR2 is SVGAGI. The CDR3 covers 14 residues. For the CDR3, the DNA is TGTGCCAGCAGTTACCGCGTTCGGGGGTTTGGCTACACCTTC. Protein: CASSYRVRGFGYTF.

The chain carries TRBV15 and TRBJ1-4; D is undetermined. Trimming shortened V by 5 bases and J by 8 bases, and 18 bases separated the two germline ends. The CDR3 runs 15 residues. Germline lookup yields CDR1 LNHNV and CDR2 YYDKDF (reference sequence). Written as DNA, the CDR3 is TGTGCCACCAGCCTAGACGGACTCGAGGTGGAAAAACTGTTTTTT. This encodes CATSLDGLEVEKLFF. The whole variable domain, filled in from reference TRBV15 and TRBJ1-4, reads DAMVIQNPRYQVTQFGKPVTLSCSQTLNHNVMYWYQQKSSQAPKLLFHYYDKDFNNEADTPDNFQSRRPNTSFCFLDIRSPGLGDTAMYLCATSLDGLEVEKLFFGSGTQLSVL.

V and J are TRBV11-3 and TRBJ2-5, with D possibly being TRBD2 (5 bases). The germline CDR1 and CDR2 sequences are SGHNT and YENEEA. The germline V and J ends were trimmed by 0 bases and 5 bases, with 19 bases remaining between them. This CDR3 comprises 17 residues. CDR3 residues: CASSLDLWRTPGETQYF. Written as DNA, the CDR3 is TGTGCCAGCAGCTTAGATCTGTGGCGGACCCCGGGGGAGACCCAGTACTTC. Supplemented by reference TRBV11-3 and TRBJ2-5, the full variable domain reads EAGVVQSPRYKIIEKKQPVAFWCNPISGHNTLYWYLQNLGQGPELLIRYENEEAVDDSQLPKDRFSAERLKGVDSTLKIQPAELGDSAVYLCASSLDLWRTPGETQYFGPGTRLLVL.

The V gene is TRBV27, the J gene TRBJ2-1; no clear D gene. The length of the CDR3 is 13 residues. Germline V gene lookup returns CDR1 MNHEY and CDR2 SMNVEV (reference sequence). V was trimmed by 3 bases and J by 4 bases, leaving 7 bases between them. The CDR3 spells CASSFAAYNEQFF. The CDR3 DNA reads as TGTGCCAGCAGTTTCGCAGCGTACAATGAGCAGTTCTTC.

CDR3 region: CASSLRLADYNEQFF. The CDR3 DNA sequence: TGTGCCAGCAGCTTGAGGCTAGCGGACTACAATGAGCAGTTCTTC. The chain combines TRBV5-6 with TRBJ2-1; 7 bases fit TRBD2. Germline CDR1 reads SGHDT; CDR2 reads YYEEEE. After removal of 1 base from V and 3 bases from J, the junction contained 4 bases not matched to a gene. The CDR3 loop spans 15 amino acids.

The chain links TRBV5-5 to TRBJ2-7; 9 bases are a match to TRBD2. The CDR3 is made up of 15 amino acids. V shed 1 base, J shed 5 bases, and the junction held 7 bases outside the gene matches. Germline-derived CDR1 and CDR2 are SGHKS and YYEKEE (reference sequence). This CDR3 reads CASSLLGGGADEQYF. DNA of the CDR3: TGTGCCAGCAGCTTGTTGGGCGGGGGGGCGGACGAGCAGTACTTC.

Only one count was recorded for this clone. The J gene is TRBJ1-5, the V gene TRBV7-2; D is perhaps TRBD1 (5 bases). Germline CDR1 SGHTA, CDR2 FQGNSA. The germline V and J ends were trimmed by 5 bases and 0 bases, with 14 bases remaining between them. This CDR3 has 16 amino acids. In DNA, the CDR3 is TGTGCCAGCAGCCGGGGGGAAGGGTATAGCAATCAGCCCCAGCATTTT. Translated, it gives CASSRGEGYSNQPQHF.

This chain joins TRBV7-2 and TRBJ1-2, with TRBD1 matching over 11 bases. Germline V CDR1 and CDR2: SGHTA, FQGNSA. Losses at the gene ends were 5 bases for V and 3 bases for J; bases not matched to a gene: 5. The CDR3 has 15 amino acids. The CDR3 region is CASSPRTGGDYGYTF. The CDR3 DNA reads as TGTGCCAGCAGCCCACGGACAGGGGGCGACTATGGCTACACCTTC.

The gene calls are TRBV7-9 and TRBJ1-2; 7 positions agree with TRBD1. The CDR3 length is 14 residues. The V gene end was trimmed by 6 bases and the J gene end by 8 bases; junction bases not matched to a gene: 12. From germline, CDR1 is SEHNR and CDR2 FQNEAQ (reference sequence). The CDR3 nucleotides read TGTGCCAGCAGTGAGACAGGGAGATGGGAAGGCTACACCTTC. Translation: CASSETGRWEGYTF.

Only a few counts were recorded for this clone. The same CDR3 can be traced to other DNA sequences in this sample. The chain links TRBV7-3 to TRBJ2-5; 7 nucleotides line up with TRBD2. J was trimmed by 4 bases and V by 5 bases; bases with no gene match: 4. This CDR3 is 13 amino acids long. Germline CDR1 and CDR2: SGHTA and FQGTGA. CDR3 nucleotides: TGTGCCAGCAGCCTCAGGGAGGGAGAGACCCAGTACTTC. This translates into CASSLREGETQYF.

This chain uses TRBV5-4 with TRBJ2-3, with D possibly being TRBD2 (6 bases). There are 14 residues in the CDR3. Per the germline V gene, CDR1 is SGHNT and CDR2 is YYREEE (reference sequence). V lost 4 bases and J 5 bases, leaving 14 bases between the germline ends. CDR3 residues: CASSTPLARDTQYF. The CDR3 DNA sequence: TGTGCCAGCAGCACGCCCCTAGCGCGAGATACGCAGTATTTT.

The V call is TRBV2, the J call TRBJ2-2; D not certain. CDR3 length: 14 amino acids. Trimming removed 6 bases from V and 0 bases from J, with 8 bases in between. The germline V gene encodes CDR1 SNHLY and CDR2 FYNNEI. CDR3 DNA sequence: TGTGCCAGCAGCGTCAGTGCGAACACCGGGGAGCTGTTTTTT. Its protein is CASSVSANTGELFF.

V usage is TRBV2 and J usage is TRBJ1-1; maybe TRBD1 (6 bases). The length of the CDR3 is 15 residues. The V gene's germline CDR1 is SNHLY and CDR2 FYNNEI. V lost 6 bases to trimming and J lost 4 bases, with 18 bases between them. CDR3 sequence (DNA): TGTGCCAGCAGGGGCCGCGGGGGGGCTGGCACTGAAGCTTTCTTT. Encoded protein: CASRGRGGAGTEAFF.

This chain connects TRBV5-1 to TRBJ1-5; D is ambiguous. The V gene lost 2 bases and the J gene lost 5 bases, with 8 bases spanning the gap. Germline V gives CDR1 SGHRS, CDR2 YFSETQ. The CDR3 loop spans 13 amino acids. CDR3 in amino acids: CASSLSVDQPQHF. The CDR3 coding sequence is TGCGCCAGCAGCTTATCGGTTGATCAGCCCCAGCATTTT.

The CDR3 is CASSLAWSRSSSYNEQFF. CDR3 bases: TGTGCCAGCAGCTTAGCGTGGAGCCGGTCCAGCTCCTACAATGAGCAGTTCTTC. J is TRBJ2-1 and V is TRBV7-9; D uncertain. Germline V gives CDR1 SEHNR, CDR2 FQNEAQ (reference sequence). V was trimmed by 0 bases and J by 0 bases, leaving 15 bases between them. The CDR3 is made up of 18 amino acids. Full variable domain (remainder filled in from reference TRBV7-9 and TRBJ2-1): DTGVSQNPRHKITKRGQNVTFRCDPISEHNRLYWYRQTLGQGPEFLTYFQNEAQLEKSRLLSDRFSAERPKGSFSTLEIQRTEQGDSAMYLCASSLAWSRSSSYNEQFFGPGTRLTVL.

This chain links TRBV9 with TRBJ2-3, with 9 bases identical to TRBD2. V shed 0 bases, J shed 12 bases, and the junction held 5 bases outside the gene matches. CDR1 is SGDLS, CDR2 YYNGEE, per germline. The CDR3 loop spans 13 amino acids. The CDR3 coding sequence is TGTGCCAGCAGCGTAGAGGGAGCGGGAGGACAGTATTTT. Its protein product is CASSVEGAGGQYF.

This clone was detected only once. The V call is TRBV9, the J call TRBJ1-6; unclear D gene. CDR3 length: 12 residues. Trimming pared 4 bases from V and 9 bases from J, leaving 8 bases between. The germline gives CDR1 SGDLS, CDR2 YYNGEE. This CDR3 reads CASSPEGSPLHF. The CDR3 nucleotides are TGTGCCAGCAGCCCCGAGGGTTCACCCCTCCACTTT.

The V call is TRBV15, the J call TRBJ2-2; TRBD2 is a possible D gene (6 bases). CDR1 LNHNV and CDR2 YYDKDF come from the germline V gene (reference sequence). With 4 bases removed from V and 3 bases from J, the gap between germline ends came to 9 bases. The CDR3 covers 14 residues. In nucleotides, the CDR3 is TGTGCCACCAGCAAAGGAGGGGACACCGGGGAGCTGTTTTTT. This encodes CATSKGGDTGELFF.

The J gene is TRBJ1-2, the V gene TRBV30, with D perhaps TRBD1 (6 bases). Between the trimmed V and J ends, which lost 2 bases and 8 bases, there was a span of 24 bases. The CDR3 totals 16 residues. CDR1 is GTSNPN and CDR2 is SVGIG in the germline V gene (reference sequence). Here the CDR3 reads CAWSQDRVDGGGGYTF. Written as DNA, the CDR3 is TGTGCCTGGAGTCAAGATCGGGTTGATGGGGGGGGCGGCTACACCTTC.